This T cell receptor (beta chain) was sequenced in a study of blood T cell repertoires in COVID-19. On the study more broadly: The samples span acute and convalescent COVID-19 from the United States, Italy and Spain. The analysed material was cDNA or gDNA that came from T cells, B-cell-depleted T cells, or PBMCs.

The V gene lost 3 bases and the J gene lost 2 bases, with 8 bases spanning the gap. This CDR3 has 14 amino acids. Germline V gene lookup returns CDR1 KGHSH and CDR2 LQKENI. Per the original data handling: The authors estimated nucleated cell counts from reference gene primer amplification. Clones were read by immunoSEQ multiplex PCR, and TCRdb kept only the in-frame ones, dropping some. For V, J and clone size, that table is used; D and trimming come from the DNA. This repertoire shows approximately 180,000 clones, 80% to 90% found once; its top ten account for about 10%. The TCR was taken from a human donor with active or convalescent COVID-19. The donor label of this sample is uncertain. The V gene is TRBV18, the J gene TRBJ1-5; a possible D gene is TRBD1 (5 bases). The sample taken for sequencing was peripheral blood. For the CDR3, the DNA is TGTGCCAGCTCACCGGGGCTAGGCAATCAGCCCCAGCATTTT. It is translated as CASSPGLGNQPQHF. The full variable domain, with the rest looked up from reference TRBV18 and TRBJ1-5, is NAGVMQNPRHLVRRRGQEARLRCSPMKGHSHVYWYRQLPEEGLKFMVYLQKENIIDESGMPKERFSAEFPKEGPSILRIQQVVRGDSAAYFCASSPGLGNQPQHFGDGTRLSIL.